The sequence of this T cell receptor (beta chain) was determined in a study of shared clonotypes between healthy human individuals. The CDR3 spans 17 residues. Germline-derived CDR1 and CDR2 are SGHNT and YENEEA. V lost 4 bases to trimming and J lost 4 bases; unmatched junction nucleotides: 9. The table came from immunoSEQ multiplex PCR; TCRdb's copy has only in-frame clones and leaves some out. The sample records some 2,400,000 clones, 90% to 96% being singletons. The sequenced material came from naive CD4+ T cells sorted from blood. Indicated subset: CD45RA+ positively selected. The J gene is TRBJ2-1, the V gene TRBV11-3, with 11 positions matching TRBD2. This receptor was identified in a man younger than 35 in good health. The CDR3 region has the DNA TGTGCCAGCAGCTCGTCGCGGACTAGCGGGTATTACAATGAGCAGTTCTTC. Translated, it gives CASSSSRTSGYYNEQFF.